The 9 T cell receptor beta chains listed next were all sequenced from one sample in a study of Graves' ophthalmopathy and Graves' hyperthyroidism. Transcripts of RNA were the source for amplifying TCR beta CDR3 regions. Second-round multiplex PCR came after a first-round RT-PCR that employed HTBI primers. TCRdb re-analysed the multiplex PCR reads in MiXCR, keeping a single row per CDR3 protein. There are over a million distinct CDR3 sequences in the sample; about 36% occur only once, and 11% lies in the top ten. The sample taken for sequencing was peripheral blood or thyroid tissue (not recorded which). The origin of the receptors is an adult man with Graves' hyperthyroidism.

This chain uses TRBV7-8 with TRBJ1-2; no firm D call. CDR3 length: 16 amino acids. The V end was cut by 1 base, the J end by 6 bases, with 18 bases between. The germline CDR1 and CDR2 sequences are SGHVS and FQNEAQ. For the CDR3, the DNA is TGTGCCAGCAGCTTAGTTACGGGCCCTAGTATGAATGGCTACACCTTC. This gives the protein CASSLVTGPSMNGYTF.

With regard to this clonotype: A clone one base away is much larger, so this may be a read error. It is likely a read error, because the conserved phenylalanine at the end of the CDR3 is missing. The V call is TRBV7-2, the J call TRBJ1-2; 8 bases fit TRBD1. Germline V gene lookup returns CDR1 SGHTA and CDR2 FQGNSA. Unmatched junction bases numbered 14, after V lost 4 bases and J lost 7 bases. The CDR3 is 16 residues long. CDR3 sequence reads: CASSSGQGPLGGGYTL. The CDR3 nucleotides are TGTGCCAGCAGCTCCGGACAGGGCCCGCTTGGTGGTGGCTACACCCTC.

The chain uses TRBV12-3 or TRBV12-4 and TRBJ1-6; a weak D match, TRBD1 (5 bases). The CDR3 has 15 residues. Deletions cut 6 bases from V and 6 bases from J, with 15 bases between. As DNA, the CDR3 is TGTGCCAGCAGCTATGCTCGGGACGGTAATTCACCCCTCCACTTT. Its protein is CASSYARDGNSPLHF.

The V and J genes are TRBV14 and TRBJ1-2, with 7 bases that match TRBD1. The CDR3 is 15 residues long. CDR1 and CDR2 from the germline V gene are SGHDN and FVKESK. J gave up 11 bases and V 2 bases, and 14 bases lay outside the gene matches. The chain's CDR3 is CASSQRLGGAGLYTF. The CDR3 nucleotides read TGTGCCAGCAGCCAACGACTAGGGGGCGCCGGTTTGTACACCTTC.

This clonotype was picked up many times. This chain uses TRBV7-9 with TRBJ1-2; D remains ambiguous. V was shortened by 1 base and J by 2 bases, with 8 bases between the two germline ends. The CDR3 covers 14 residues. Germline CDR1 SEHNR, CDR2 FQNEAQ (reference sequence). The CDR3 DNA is TGTGCCAGCAGCTTAGGTCCATTAAACTATGGCTACACCTTC. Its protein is CASSLGPLNYGYTF.

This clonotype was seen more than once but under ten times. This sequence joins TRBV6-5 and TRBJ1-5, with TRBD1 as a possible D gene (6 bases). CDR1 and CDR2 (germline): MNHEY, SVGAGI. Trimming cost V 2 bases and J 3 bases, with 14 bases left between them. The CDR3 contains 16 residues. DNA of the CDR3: TGTGCCAGCAGTTACGGTATCAGGGGCCTCAATCAGCCCCAGCATTTT. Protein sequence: CASSYGIRGLNQPQHF.

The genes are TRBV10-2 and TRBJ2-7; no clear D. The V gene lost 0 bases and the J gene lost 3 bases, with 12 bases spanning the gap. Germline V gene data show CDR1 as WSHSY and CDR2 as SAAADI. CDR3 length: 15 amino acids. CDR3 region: CASSESGHSGYEQYF. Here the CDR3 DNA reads TGCGCCAGCAGTGAGTCAGGGCATTCTGGCTACGAGCAGTACTTC.

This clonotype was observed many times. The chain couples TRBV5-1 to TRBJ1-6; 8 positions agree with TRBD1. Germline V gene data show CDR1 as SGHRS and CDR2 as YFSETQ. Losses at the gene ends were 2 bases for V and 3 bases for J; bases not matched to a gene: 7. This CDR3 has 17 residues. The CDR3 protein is CASSFASGQGYNSPLHF. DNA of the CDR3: TGCGCCAGCAGCTTCGCCTCCGGACAGGGCTATAATTCACCCCTCCACTTT.

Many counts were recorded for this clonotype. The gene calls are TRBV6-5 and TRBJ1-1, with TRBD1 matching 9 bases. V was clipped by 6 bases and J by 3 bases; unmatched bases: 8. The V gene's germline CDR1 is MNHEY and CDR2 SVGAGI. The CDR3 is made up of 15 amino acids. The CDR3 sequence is CASREQGAQDTEAFF. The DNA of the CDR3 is TGTGCCAGCAGGGAACAGGGGGCGCAGGACACTGAAGCTTTCTTT.